This T cell receptor (beta chain) appears in the sequencing data of a study of blood T cell repertoires in COVID-19. Study at large: In each case, the material was cDNA or gDNA derived from T cells, B-cell-depleted T cells, or PBMCs.

J was trimmed by 6 bases and V by 4 bases; bases with no gene match: 5. CDR3 length: 13 residues. The germline V gene has CDR1 MDHEN and CDR2 SYDVKM. TCRdb's copy holds only in-frame clones and misses some; the assay was immunoSEQ multiplex PCR. The table includes over 80,000 clones, approximately 71% detected once. The sequenced sample consisted of peripheral blood. The clonotype originates from a woman aged 45 to 65 with acute or convalescent COVID-19. The chain has TRBV28 and TRBJ1-2; 7 bases align to TRBD1. CDR3 amino acids: CASSSRDSDGYTF. The CDR3 DNA reads as TGTGCCAGCAGTTCGAGGGACAGTGATGGCTACACCTTC.